Listed below are T cell receptor beta chains from one sample, sequenced in a study of blood T cells in healthy people across ages. Each CDR3 protein gets one entry after TCRdb re-called the 5' RACE reads with MiXCR. This table has about 830,000 distinct CDR3 sequences, approximately 67% appearing once. The sequencing input was blood. These receptors all stem from a man aged 25 to 40 in good health. Each CDR3 is given with its conserved first and last residue. Fields, in order: D gene, clone size, J gene, V gene, CDR3 DNA, CDR3 protein. D genes are given only for firm matches. Clone size is not always given. Where it is, it says once, few, many or a class for expanded clones.

-	-	TRBJ2-5	TRBV3-1	TGTGCCAGCAGCCAAGACCTGGGCAGGGGTAAATTGAAGACCCAGTACTTC	CASSQDLGRGKLKTQYF
-	-	TRBJ2-3	TRBV29-1	TGCAGCGTTGAAAAAGTGGGGGTGAGCACAGATACGCAGTATTTT	CSVEKVGVSTDTQYF
-	few	TRBJ2-5	TRBV6-2/TRBV6-3	TGTGCCAGCAGGCAACCGGGCCAAGAGACCCAGTACTTC	CASRQPGQETQYF
TRBD2	-	TRBJ2-3	TRBV4-3	TGCGCCAGCACCCGACTAGCGGGGGGGCACGATACGCAGTATTTT	CASTRLAGGHDTQYF
-	few	TRBJ2-7	TRBV4-3	TGCGCCAGCAGCCAAGTCTTGGGTAACGAGCAGTACTTC	CASSQVLGNEQYF
-	-	TRBJ2-4	TRBV6-5	TGTGCCAGCAGTTACTCGACGGGGGATTTGGACATTCAGTACTTC	CASSYSTGDLDIQYF
TRBD1	-	TRBJ2-5	TRBV6-2/TRBV6-3	TGTGCCAGCAGTTACGGGGACAGAACCGAGACCCAGTACTTC	CASSYGDRTETQYF
-	-	TRBJ1-1	TRBV6-6	TGTGCCAGCAGTTACCCTGGCACCCCGGACACTGAAGCTTTCTTT	CASSYPGTPDTEAFF
-	-	TRBJ2-7	TRBV20-1	TGCAGTGCTAGGTCGGCGCACTACGAGCAGTACTTC	CSARSAHYEQYF
TRBD1	few	TRBJ2-5	TRBV10-3	TGTGCCATCAACGACAGGGTGGGAAATAATAGGGCCCAGTACTTC	CAINDRVGNNRAQYF
TRBD1	-	TRBJ2-5	TRBV12-3/TRBV12-4	TGTGCCAGCAGTTTGACGACAGGGTTAGAGACCCAGTACTTC	CASSLTTGLETQYF
-	few	TRBJ2-5	TRBV7-2	TGTGCCAGCAGTTTGGCAGGGGTGGGGGAGACCCAGTACTTC	CASSLAGVGETQYF
-	-	TRBJ2-3	TRBV24-1	TGTGCCACCAACAGAGAATCTAGCACAGATACGCAGTATTTT	CATNRESSTDTQYF
-	-	TRBJ1-5	TRBV5-1	TGCGCCAGCAGCTTGGAGCACAATCAGCCCCAGCATTTT	CASSLEHNQPQHF
TRBD1	-	TRBJ2-2	TRBV7-6	TGTGCCAGCAGTTCCGGGACAGGGTATCTCATGGGGGAGCTGTTTTTT	CASSSGTGYLMGELFF
-	-	TRBJ2-2	TRBV7-8	TGTGTCAGCAGCTTATTCGAGGGAACGAACACCGGGGAGCTGTTTTTT	CVSSLFEGTNTGELFF
TRBD2	-	TRBJ2-5	TRBV18	TGTGCCAGCTCACCAAGGACTAGCGGGGTTAGAGAGACCCAGTACTTC	CASSPRTSGVRETQYF
-	-	TRBJ1-5	TRBV9	TGTGCCAGCAGCCGAGGGTATGGTCAGCCCCAGCATTTT	CASSRGYGQPQHF
-	-	TRBJ2-7	TRBV7-9	TGTGCCAGCAGCCCTCTCGGGGGTATCTCCTACGAGCAGTACTTC	CASSPLGGISYEQYF
TRBD2	-	TRBJ2-3	TRBV7-9	TGTGCCAGCAGCCCAAGGGGACTAAACACAGATACGCAGTATTTT	CASSPRGLNTDTQYF
TRBD1	-	TRBJ2-5	TRBV5-1	TGCGCCAGCAGCCGACAGGGGACGGAGACCCAGTACTTC	CASSRQGTETQYF
-	-	TRBJ1-1	TRBV7-2	TGTGCCTCCGGTACCTATTTGGAGGGGGAGGTAGCTTTCTTT	CASGTYLEGEVAFF